Described below is a single T cell receptor (beta chain) sequence and its context. Its antigen is undetermined. With 5 bases removed from V and 6 bases from J, the gap between germline ends came to 15 bases. The CDR3 spans 13 residues. CDR1 is SGHRS, CDR2 YFSETQ, per germline. This record comes from a study of PD-1 blockade in classical Hodgkin lymphoma. The study's findings and limits: No one has yet defined what causes the repertoire differences, which may be disease activity or prior therapy. CD4+ TCR diversity rose significantly by C4D1, and CD8+ TCR diversity did not. According to reports, newly diagnosed patients had lower baseline TCR diversity than healthy donors, and relapsed/refractory patients had lower baseline TCR diversity still. Patients with a complete response exhibited baseline diversity comparable to newly diagnosed patients.

All patients experienced relapse after autologous stem cell transplantation, and brentuximab vedotin exposure was variable. Profiled with immunoSEQ multiplex PCR; TCRdb holds only in-frame clones, not every one. This table holds tens of thousands of clones, approximately 70% found once. This TCR came from a human donor with classical Hodgkin lymphoma. The rearrangement joins TRBV5-1 to TRBJ2-7; tentatively, D is TRBD2 (7 bases). The material sequenced was peripheral blood mononuclear cells (PBMCs), taken at baseline. CDR3 DNA: TGCGCCAGCAGTCCGGGACTACAGGGCGAGCAGTACTTC. Translated, it gives CASSPGLQGEQYF.